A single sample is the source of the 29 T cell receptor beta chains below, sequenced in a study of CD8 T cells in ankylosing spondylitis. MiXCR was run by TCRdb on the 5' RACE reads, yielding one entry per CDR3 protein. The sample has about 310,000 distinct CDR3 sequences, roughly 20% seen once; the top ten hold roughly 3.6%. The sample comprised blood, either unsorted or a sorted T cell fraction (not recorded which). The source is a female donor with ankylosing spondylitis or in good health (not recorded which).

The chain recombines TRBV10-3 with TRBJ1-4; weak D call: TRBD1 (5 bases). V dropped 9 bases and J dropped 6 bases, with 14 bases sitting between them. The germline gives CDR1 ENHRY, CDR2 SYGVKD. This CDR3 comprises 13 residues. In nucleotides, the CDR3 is TGTGCCATACAGGTCGGGAGGGATGAAAAACTGTTTTTT. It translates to CAIQVGRDEKLFF.

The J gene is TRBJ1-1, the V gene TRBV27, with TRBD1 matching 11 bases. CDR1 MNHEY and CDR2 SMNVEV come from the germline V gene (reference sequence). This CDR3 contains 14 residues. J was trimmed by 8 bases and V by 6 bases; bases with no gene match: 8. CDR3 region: CASSHGTGGIEAFF. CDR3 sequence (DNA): TGTGCCAGCAGCCACGGGACAGGGGGGATAGAAGCTTTCTTT.

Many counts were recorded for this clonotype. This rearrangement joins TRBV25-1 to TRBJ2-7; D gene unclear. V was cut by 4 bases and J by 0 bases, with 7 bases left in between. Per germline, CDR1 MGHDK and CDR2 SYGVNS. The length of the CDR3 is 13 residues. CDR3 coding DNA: TGTGCCAGCAGTGGGACGGTCTCCTACGAGCAGTACTTC. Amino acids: CASSGTVSYEQYF.

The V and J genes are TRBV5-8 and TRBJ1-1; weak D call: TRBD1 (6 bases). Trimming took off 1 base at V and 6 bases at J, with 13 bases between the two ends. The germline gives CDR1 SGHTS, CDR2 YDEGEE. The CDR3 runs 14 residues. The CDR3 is CASSLRYRAAEAFF. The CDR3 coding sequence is TGTGCCAGCAGCTTGAGGTACAGGGCGGCTGAAGCTTTCTTT.

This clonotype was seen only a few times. For the CDR3, the DNA is TGTGCCAGCAGCTTAGTCTCGGGTCTCCAAGAGACCCAGTACTTC. Protein: CASSLVSGLQETQYF. V is TRBV11-3 and J is TRBJ2-5; D unresolved. Per the germline V gene, CDR1 is SGHNT and CDR2 is YENEEA. The CDR3 loop spans 15 amino acids. V shed 1 base and J shed 1 base, with 10 bases lying between them.

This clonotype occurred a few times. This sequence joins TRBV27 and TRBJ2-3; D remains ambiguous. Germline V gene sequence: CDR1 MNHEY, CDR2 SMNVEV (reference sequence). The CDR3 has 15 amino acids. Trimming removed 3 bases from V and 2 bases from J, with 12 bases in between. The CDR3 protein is CASSFYPDTTDTQYF. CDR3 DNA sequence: TGTGCCAGCAGTTTCTACCCCGACACCACAGATACGCAGTATTTT.

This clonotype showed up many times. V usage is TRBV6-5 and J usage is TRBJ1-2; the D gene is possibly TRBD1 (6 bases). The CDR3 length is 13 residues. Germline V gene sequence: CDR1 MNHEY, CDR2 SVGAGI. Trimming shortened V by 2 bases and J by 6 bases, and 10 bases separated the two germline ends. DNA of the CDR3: TGTGCCAGCAGTTACCAGGGGTTTAATGGCTACACCTTC. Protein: CASSYQGFNGYTF.

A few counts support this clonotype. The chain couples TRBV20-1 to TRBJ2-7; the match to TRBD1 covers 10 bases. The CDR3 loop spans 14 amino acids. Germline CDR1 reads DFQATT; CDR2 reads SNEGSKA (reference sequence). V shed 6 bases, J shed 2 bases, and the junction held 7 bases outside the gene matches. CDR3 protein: CSAPGQGTTYEQYF. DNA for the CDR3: TGCAGTGCCCCGGGACAGGGGACTACCTACGAGCAGTACTTC.

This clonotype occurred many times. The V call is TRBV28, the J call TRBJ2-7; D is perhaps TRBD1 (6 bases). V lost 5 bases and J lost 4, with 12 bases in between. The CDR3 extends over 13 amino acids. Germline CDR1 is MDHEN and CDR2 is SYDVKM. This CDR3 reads CASSTPQGYEQYF. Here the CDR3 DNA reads TGTGCCAGCAGTACCCCACAGGGTTACGAGCAGTACTTC.

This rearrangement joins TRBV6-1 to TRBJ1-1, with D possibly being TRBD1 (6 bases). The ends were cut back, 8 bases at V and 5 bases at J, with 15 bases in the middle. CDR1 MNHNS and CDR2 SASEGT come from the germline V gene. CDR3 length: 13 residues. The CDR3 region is CASDTRGWTEAFF. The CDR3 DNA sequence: TGTGCCAGCGATACCAGGGGATGGACTGAAGCTTTCTTT.

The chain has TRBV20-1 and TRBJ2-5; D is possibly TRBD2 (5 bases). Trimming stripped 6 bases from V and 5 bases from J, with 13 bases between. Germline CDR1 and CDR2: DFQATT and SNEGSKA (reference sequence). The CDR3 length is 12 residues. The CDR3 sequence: CSAPLPGETQYF. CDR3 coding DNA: TGCAGTGCCCCTCTCCCGGGGGAGACCCAGTACTTC.

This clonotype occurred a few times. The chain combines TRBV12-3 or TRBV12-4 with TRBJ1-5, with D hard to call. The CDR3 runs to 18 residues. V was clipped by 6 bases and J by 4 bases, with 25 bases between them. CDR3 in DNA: TGTGCCAGCAGCACTAACGTGGTGACGGAGATCCCAAATCAGCCCCAGCATTTT. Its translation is CASSTNVVTEIPNQPQHF.

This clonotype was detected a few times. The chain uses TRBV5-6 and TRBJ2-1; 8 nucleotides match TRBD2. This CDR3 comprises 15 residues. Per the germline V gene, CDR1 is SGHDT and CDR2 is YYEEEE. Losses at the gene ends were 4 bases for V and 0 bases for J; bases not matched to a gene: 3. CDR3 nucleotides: TGTGCCAGCAGCGCCGGGACTAGCTCCTACAATGAGCAGTTCTTC. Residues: CASSAGTSSYNEQFF.

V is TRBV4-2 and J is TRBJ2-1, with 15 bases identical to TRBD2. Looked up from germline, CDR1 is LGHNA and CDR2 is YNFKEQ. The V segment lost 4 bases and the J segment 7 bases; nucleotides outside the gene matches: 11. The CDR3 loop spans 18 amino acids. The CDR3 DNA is TGTGCCAGCAGCCCCCCTCTTCCCGGGACTAGCGGGAGGAATGAGCAGTTCTTC. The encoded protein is CASSPPLPGTSGRNEQFF.

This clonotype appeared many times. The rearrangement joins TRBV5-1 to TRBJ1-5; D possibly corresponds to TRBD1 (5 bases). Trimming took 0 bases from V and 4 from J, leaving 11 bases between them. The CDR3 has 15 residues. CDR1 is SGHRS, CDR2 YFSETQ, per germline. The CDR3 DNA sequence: TGCGCCAGCAGCTTGGGAGGGGTTCTTAATCAGCCCCAGCATTTT. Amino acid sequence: CASSLGGVLNQPQHF.

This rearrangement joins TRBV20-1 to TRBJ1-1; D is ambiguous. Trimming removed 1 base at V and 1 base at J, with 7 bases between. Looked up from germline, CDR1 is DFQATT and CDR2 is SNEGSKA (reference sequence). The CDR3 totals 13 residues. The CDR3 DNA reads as TGCAGTGCTAGAGGGGGTAGGAACACTGAAGCTTTCTTT. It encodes CSARGGRNTEAFF.

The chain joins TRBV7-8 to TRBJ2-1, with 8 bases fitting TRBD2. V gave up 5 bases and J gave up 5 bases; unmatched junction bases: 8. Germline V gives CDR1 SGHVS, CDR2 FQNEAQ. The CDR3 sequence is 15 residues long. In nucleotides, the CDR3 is TGTGCCAGCAGCCCTACTAGCGGAGCGAACAATGAGCAGTTCTTC. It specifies CASSPTSGANNEQFF.

DNA for the CDR3: TGTGCCAGCAGCGTAACGGGGAATGAGCAGTTCTTC. Translating it yields CASSVTGNEQFF. This chain uses TRBV9 with TRBJ2-1; the D gene is possibly TRBD2 (5 bases). Trimming took 1 base from V and 7 from J, leaving 6 bases between them. This CDR3 contains 12 residues. Germline values: CDR1 SGDLS, CDR2 YYNGEE.

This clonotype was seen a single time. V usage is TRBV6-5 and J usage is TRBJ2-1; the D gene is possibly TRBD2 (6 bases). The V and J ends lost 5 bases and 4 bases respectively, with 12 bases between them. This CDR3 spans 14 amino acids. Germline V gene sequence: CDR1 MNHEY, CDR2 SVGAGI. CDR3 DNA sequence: TGTGCCAGCAGTAGGGACTCCAGATACAATGAGCAGTTCTTC. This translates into CASSRDSRYNEQFF.

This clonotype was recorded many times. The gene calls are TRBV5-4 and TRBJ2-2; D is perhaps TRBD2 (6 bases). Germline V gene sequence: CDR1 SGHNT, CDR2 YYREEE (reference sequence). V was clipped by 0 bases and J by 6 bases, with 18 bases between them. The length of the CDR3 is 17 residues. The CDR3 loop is CASSLDLRRGDAGELFF. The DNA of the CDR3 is TGTGCCAGCAGCTTGGACCTCAGGAGGGGCGACGCCGGGGAGCTGTTTTTT. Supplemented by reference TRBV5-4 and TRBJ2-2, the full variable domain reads ETGVTQSPTHLIKTRGQQVTLRCSSQSGHNTVSWYQQALGQGPQFIFQYYREEENGRGNFPPRFSGLQFPNYSSELNVNALELDDSALYLCASSLDLRRGDAGELFFGEGSRLTVL.

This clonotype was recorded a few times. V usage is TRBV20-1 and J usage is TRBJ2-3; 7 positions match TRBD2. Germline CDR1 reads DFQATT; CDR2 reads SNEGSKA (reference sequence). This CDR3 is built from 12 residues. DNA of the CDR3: TGCAGCGAAGCGGGGAGCACAGATACGCAGTATTTT. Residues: CSEAGSTDTQYF.

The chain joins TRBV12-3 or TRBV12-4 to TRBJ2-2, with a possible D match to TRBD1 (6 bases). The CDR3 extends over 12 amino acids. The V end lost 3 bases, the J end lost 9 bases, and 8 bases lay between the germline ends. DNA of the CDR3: TGTGCCAGCAGTTTGGGACAATGGGAGCTGTTTTTT. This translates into CASSLGQWELFF.

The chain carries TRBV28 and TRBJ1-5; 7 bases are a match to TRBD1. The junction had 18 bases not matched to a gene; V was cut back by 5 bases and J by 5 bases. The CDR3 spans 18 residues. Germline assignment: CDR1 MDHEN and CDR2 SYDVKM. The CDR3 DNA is TGTGCCAGCAGTCGGCCCCCATACGGGACAGTTACTTATCAGCCCCAGCATTTT. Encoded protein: CASSRPPYGTVTYQPQHF.

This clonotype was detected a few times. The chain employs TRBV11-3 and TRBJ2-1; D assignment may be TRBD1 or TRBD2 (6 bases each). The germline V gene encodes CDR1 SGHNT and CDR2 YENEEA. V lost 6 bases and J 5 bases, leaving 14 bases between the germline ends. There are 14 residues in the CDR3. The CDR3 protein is CASRSGGLHNEQFF. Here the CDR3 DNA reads TGTGCCAGCAGGTCCGGGGGCCTCCACAATGAGCAGTTCTTC.

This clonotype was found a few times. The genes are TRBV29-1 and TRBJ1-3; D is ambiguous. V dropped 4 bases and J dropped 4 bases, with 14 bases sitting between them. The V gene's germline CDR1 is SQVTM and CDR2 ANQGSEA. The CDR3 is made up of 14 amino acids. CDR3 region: CSVGESRGGNTIYF. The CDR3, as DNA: TGCAGCGTTGGTGAATCTCGGGGAGGAAACACCATATATTTT.

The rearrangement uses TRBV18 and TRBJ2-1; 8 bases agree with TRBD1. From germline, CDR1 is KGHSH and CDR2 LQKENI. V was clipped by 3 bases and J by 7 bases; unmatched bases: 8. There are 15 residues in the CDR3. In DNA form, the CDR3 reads TGTGCCAGCTCACCCCTCGGGACAGGAAAAAATGAGCAGTTCTTC. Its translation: CASSPLGTGKNEQFF.

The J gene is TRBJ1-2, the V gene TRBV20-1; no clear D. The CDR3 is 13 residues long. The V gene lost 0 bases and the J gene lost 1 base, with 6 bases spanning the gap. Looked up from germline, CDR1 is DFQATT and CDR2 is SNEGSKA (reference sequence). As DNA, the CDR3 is TGCAGTGCTAGAGAGGAGAATAACTATGGCTACACCTTC. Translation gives CSAREENNYGYTF.

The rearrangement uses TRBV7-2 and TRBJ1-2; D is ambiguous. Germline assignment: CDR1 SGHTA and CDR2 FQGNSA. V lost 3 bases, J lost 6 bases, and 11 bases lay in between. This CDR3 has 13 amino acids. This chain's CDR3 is CASSLGGSDGYTF. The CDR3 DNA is TGTGCCAGCAGCTTGGGCGGATCGGATGGCTACACCTTC. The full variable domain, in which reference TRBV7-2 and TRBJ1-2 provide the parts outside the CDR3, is GAGVSQSPSNKVTEKGKDVELRCDPISGHTALYWYRQSLGQGLEFLIYFQGNSAPDKSGLPSDRFSAERTGGSVSTLTIQRTQQEDSAVYLCASSLGGSDGYTFGSGTRLTVV.

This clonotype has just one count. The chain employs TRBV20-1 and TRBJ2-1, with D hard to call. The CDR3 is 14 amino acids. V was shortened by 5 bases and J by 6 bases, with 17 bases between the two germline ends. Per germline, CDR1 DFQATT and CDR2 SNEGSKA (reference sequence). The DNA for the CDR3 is TGCAGTGCTGTAAGGACCCAGGCAAGCAATGAGCAGTTCTTC. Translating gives CSAVRTQASNEQFF.